One and the same sample provided the 24 T cell receptor beta chains below, sequenced in a study of neurological immune-mediated disorders. TCRdb passed the 5' RACE reads through MiXCR, listing each CDR3 protein once. This table holds about 66,000 distinct CDR3 sequences, 4.5% to 5.5% found once. Sequenced material: PBMCs. The receptors were sampled from a woman in her 70s with multiple sclerosis.

This clonotype appeared many times. The chain uses TRBV29-1 and TRBJ2-7; 9 nucleotides line up with TRBD1. Germline loops: CDR1 SQVTM, CDR2 ANQGSEA. The CDR3 is 14 amino acids. With V trimmed by 1 base and J by 3 bases, 4 bases remained unmatched. The DNA of the CDR3 is TGCAGCGTTGAAGTGGGGACAGGGCTCTACGAGCAGTACTTC. It specifies CSVEVGTGLYEQYF.

This clonotype was seen many times. The chain carries TRBV5-1 and TRBJ1-3; D unresolved. V shed 2 bases and J shed 1 base, with 4 bases lying between them. CDR1 and CDR2 from the germline V gene are SGHRS and YFSETQ. The CDR3 has 13 amino acids. DNA of the CDR3: TGCGCCAGCAGCTTAGGATCTGGAAACACCATATATTTT. Translating gives CASSLGSGNTIYF.

The table lists this clonotype with a few counts. The V gene is TRBV7-2, the J gene TRBJ2-1, with TRBD2 identical over 9 bases. Germline V gene data show CDR1 as SGHTA and CDR2 as FQGNSA. The ends lost 2 bases at V and 5 bases at J; junction bases unmatched: 10. This CDR3 comprises 17 residues. The CDR3 sequence: CASSLQPPGLAHNEQFF. Written as DNA, the CDR3 is TGTGCCAGCAGCTTACAACCCCCGGGACTAGCCCACAATGAGCAGTTCTTC.

This clonotype was detected many times. The V call is TRBV9, the J call TRBJ2-5, with D hard to call. CDR1 is SGDLS, CDR2 YYNGEE, per germline. This CDR3 comprises 13 residues. Trimming left V 3 bases short and J 2 bases short, with 8 bases between. CDR3 nucleotide sequence: TGTGCCAGCAGCGGGGTGGGACAAGAGACCCAGTACTTC. Residues: CASSGVGQETQYF.

This clonotype came up many times. The rearrangement uses TRBV10-3 and TRBJ1-6, with unresolved D. Germline CDR1 is ENHRY and CDR2 is SYGVKD. V was trimmed by 6 bases and J by 0 bases, leaving 18 bases between them. This CDR3 is 18 amino acids long. The CDR3 protein is CAIRPDSRRNSYNSPLHF. In nucleotides, the CDR3 is TGTGCCATCAGACCGGACTCGAGACGGAACTCCTATAATTCACCCCTCCACTTT.

This clonotype appeared many times. V is TRBV7-9 and J is TRBJ2-1, with 7 bases lining up with TRBD2. The CDR3 contains 16 residues. Per the germline V gene, CDR1 is SEHNR and CDR2 is FQNEAQ (reference sequence). J gave up 3 bases and V 0 bases, and 5 bases lay outside the gene matches. This chain's CDR3 is CASSLALSGYYNEQFF. Here the CDR3 DNA reads TGTGCCAGCAGCTTAGCACTTAGCGGGTACTACAATGAGCAGTTCTTC. Drawing the rest from reference TRBV7-9 and TRBJ2-1, the complete variable domain is DTGVSQNPRHKITKRGQNVTFRCDPISEHNRLYWYRQTLGQGPEFLTYFQNEAQLEKSRLLSDRFSAERPKGSFSTLEIQRTEQGDSAMYLCASSLALSGYYNEQFFGPGTRLTVL.

V gene TRBV6-2 or TRBV6-3 combines with J gene TRBJ2-2; no definite D call. Germline V gene data show CDR1 as MNHEY and CDR2 as SVGEGT. CDR3 length: 16 residues. The V end lost 5 bases, the J end lost 5 bases, and 18 bases lay between the germline ends. The CDR3 reads CASSTTIAVITGELFF. The CDR3 DNA is TGTGCCAGCAGTACAACAATAGCAGTGATTACCGGGGAGCTGTTTTTT.

The sample holds many counts of this clonotype. This chain joins TRBV20-1 and TRBJ1-2, with TRBD1 matching 8 bases. V was pared by 5 bases and J by 3 bases, with 5 bases of the junction left unmatched. The CDR3 has 13 residues. The germline V gene has CDR1 DFQATT and CDR2 SNEGSKA (reference sequence). The CDR3: CSASTGVDYGYTF. In DNA, the CDR3 is TGCAGTGCTTCGACAGGGGTAGACTATGGCTACACCTTC.

The rearrangement uses TRBV27 and TRBJ1-5, with 8 bases lining up with TRBD1. Germline values: CDR1 MNHEY, CDR2 SMNVEV (reference sequence). The CDR3 runs 14 residues. Germline trimming cut 6 bases from V and 2 bases from J; bases unmatched to any gene: 3. In DNA, the CDR3 is TGTGCCAGCAGCTCGACAGGGGGCAATCAGCCCCAGCATTTT. Translating it yields CASSSTGGNQPQHF.

This clonotype was recorded at least ten times. The chain combines TRBV7-8 with TRBJ1-5, with no clear D. The germline V and J ends were trimmed by 1 base and 3 bases, with 10 bases remaining between them. This CDR3 region has 15 residues. CDR1 SGHVS and CDR2 FQNEAQ come from the germline V gene. This CDR3 reads CASSLVAQNNQPQHF. The CDR3 region has the DNA TGTGCCAGCAGCTTAGTCGCACAGAACAATCAGCCCCAGCATTTT.

Many counts were recorded for this clonotype. This chain connects TRBV12-5 to TRBJ2-7, with TRBD1 matching over 9 bases. The germline V gene encodes CDR1 LGHNT and CDR2 FRNRAP. The ends lost 4 bases at V and 0 bases at J; junction bases unmatched: 10. This CDR3 is built from 17 residues. The CDR3 region has the DNA TGTGCTAGTGGTTCCCCGGACAGGGGACCCCTCTCCTACGAGCAGTACTTC. Translating it yields CASGSPDRGPLSYEQYF.

This clonotype was observed a handful of times. The chain employs TRBV27 and TRBJ1-6, with D uncertain. The germline V and J ends were trimmed by 3 bases and 0 bases, with 6 bases remaining between them. In germline, CDR1 is MNHEY, CDR2 SMNVEV (reference sequence). CDR3 length: 15 amino acids. The CDR3 bases are TGTGCCAGCAGTTTGGTCAGCTCCTATAATTCACCCCTCCACTTT. This gives the protein CASSLVSSYNSPLHF.

This clonotype appeared many times. The J gene is TRBJ2-3, the V gene TRBV12-3 or TRBV12-4; TRBD1 matches 12 bases. V gave up 6 bases and J gave up 5 bases; unmatched junction bases: 3. CDR3 length: 14 amino acids. CDR3 residues: CASRGQGAKDTQYF. The CDR3, as DNA: TGTGCCAGCAGGGGACAGGGGGCCAAAGATACGCAGTATTTT.

Regarding this clonotype: Just one base apart from a much larger clone, this may be a read error. The chain has TRBV6-2 or TRBV6-3 and TRBJ2-7; no clear D gene. This CDR3 is built from 11 residues. Germline V CDR1 and CDR2: MNHEY, SVGEGT. CDR3 sequence reads: CAGSHQNEQYF. DNA of the CDR3: TGTGCCGGCAGCCATCAGAACGAGCAGTACTTC.

This clonotype showed up many times. The chain uses TRBV20-1 and TRBJ1-1; no clear D. V shed 0 bases and J shed 1 base, with 18 bases lying between them. The CDR3 is 17 amino acids. Germline-derived CDR1 and CDR2 are DFQATT and SNEGSKA (reference sequence). CDR3 nucleotides: TGCAGTGCTAGAGAAGGAGCTAACCAACCCCCGAACACTGAAGCTTTCTTT. Residues: CSAREGANQPPNTEAFF.

This clonotype showed up many times. The chain employs TRBV5-1 and TRBJ2-1, with 8 bases lining up with TRBD2. CDR3 size: 15 residues. V lost 0 bases to trimming and J lost 7 bases; unmatched junction nucleotides: 6. CDR1 is SGHRS, CDR2 YFSETQ, per germline. The CDR3 loop reads CASSLVAGSGNEQFF. For the CDR3, the DNA is TGCGCCAGCAGCTTGGTAGCGGGGAGTGGGAATGAGCAGTTCTTC.

There are many counts of this clonotype. The chain carries TRBV12-3 or TRBV12-4 and TRBJ1-2; D is unresolved. V gave up 1 base and J gave up 4 bases, with 4 bases separating them. CDR3 length: 12 amino acids. CDR3: CASSLGSYGYTF. The CDR3 nucleotides are TGTGCCAGCAGTTTAGGAAGCTATGGCTACACCTTC.

About this clonotype: A read error may explain this, as a much larger clone is one base away. The rearrangement joins TRBV20-1 to TRBJ2-2; D ambiguous. The CDR3 has 13 amino acids. Trimming shortened V by 3 bases and J by 0 bases, and 5 bases separated the two germline ends. Germline CDR1 DFQATT, CDR2 SNEGSKA (reference sequence). In DNA, the CDR3 is TGCAGTGCTAGCGGCACGAACACCGGGGAGCTGTTTTTT. This gives the protein CSASGTNTGELFF.

In its sample, this clonotype was seen many times. This sequence joins TRBV11-2 and TRBJ2-3; 13 bases are shared with TRBD2. The CDR3 totals 16 residues. Unmatched junction bases numbered 6, after V lost 5 bases and J lost 4 bases. CDR1 and CDR2 (germline): SGHAT, FQNNGV. The CDR3: CASSVLAGGWADTQYF. The CDR3 DNA sequence: TGTGCCAGCAGCGTACTAGCGGGAGGGTGGGCAGATACGCAGTATTTT. Complete variable domain (other parts from reference TRBV11-2 and TRBJ2-3): EAGVAQSPRYKIIEKRQSVAFWCNPISGHATLYWYQQILGQGPKLLIQFQNNGVVDDSQLPKDRFSAERLKGVDSTLKIQPAKLEDSAVYLCASSVLAGGWADTQYFGPGTRLTVL.

This clonotype was seen at least ten times. V and J are TRBV12-3 or TRBV12-4 and TRBJ2-3; unclear D gene. V lost 4 bases, J lost 6 bases, and 17 bases lay in between. CDR3 length: 15 amino acids. The CDR3 DNA is TGTGCCAGCAGTTCCTCCGGGTCTAAAAGGGATACGCAGTATTTT. This translates into CASSSSGSKRDTQYF.

The chain recombines TRBV11-2 with TRBJ1-1, with 9 bases identical to TRBD1. Looked up from germline, CDR1 is SGHAT and CDR2 is FQNNGV. The J segment lost 3 bases and the V segment lost 0 bases, leaving 17 bases of the junction unmatched. CDR3 size: 20 residues. The CDR3 spells CASSLDGQGSEQGAYTEAFF. In nucleotides, the CDR3 is TGTGCCAGCAGCTTAGATGGTCAGGGTTCGGAACAGGGGGCGTACACTGAAGCTTTCTTT. Complete variable domain (other parts from reference TRBV11-2 and TRBJ1-1): EAGVAQSPRYKIIEKRQSVAFWCNPISGHATLYWYQQILGQGPKLLIQFQNNGVVDDSQLPKDRFSAERLKGVDSTLKIQPAKLEDSAVYLCASSLDGQGSEQGAYTEAFFGQGTRLTVV.

This clonotype was detected only a few times. This chain connects TRBV18 to TRBJ1-1, with a possible D match to TRBD1 (6 bases). Germline V gene lookup returns CDR1 KGHSH and CDR2 LQKENI. V lost 6 bases, J lost 2 bases, and 16 bases lay in between. This CDR3 is 15 amino acids long. DNA for the CDR3: TGTGCCAGCTCCCCAGCGGGGGGCGCAAACACTGAAGCTTTCTTT. This encodes CASSPAGGANTEAFF.

The sample holds many counts of this clonotype. This sequence joins TRBV18 and TRBJ2-3, with D unresolved. The germline V and J ends were trimmed by 4 bases and 2 bases, with 13 bases remaining between them. CDR1 KGHSH and CDR2 LQKENI come from the germline V gene. CDR3 length equals 15 residues. As DNA, the CDR3 is TGTGCCAGCTCACGGCCCCAGCCAAACACAGATACGCAGTATTTT. Residues: CASSRPQPNTDTQYF. The variable domain in full, completed from reference TRBV18 and TRBJ2-3, reads NAGVMQNPRHLVRRRGQEARLRCSPMKGHSHVYWYRQLPEEGLKFMVYLQKENIIDESGMPKERFSAEFPKEGPSILRIQQVVRGDSAAYFCASSRPQPNTDTQYFGPGTRLTVL.

The chain links TRBV15 to TRBJ1-2; D gene unclear. V gave up 0 bases and J gave up 5 bases, with 13 bases separating them. CDR3 length: 15 amino acids. Germline V gene sequence: CDR1 LNHNV, CDR2 YYDKDF (reference sequence). The CDR3 region is CATSRDRASYYGYTF. CDR3 bases: TGTGCCACCAGCAGAGACCGGGCCTCTTATTATGGCTACACCTTC. Full variable domain (outside the CDR3, taken from reference TRBV15 and TRBJ1-2): DAMVIQNPRYQVTQFGKPVTLSCSQTLNHNVMYWYQQKSSQAPKLLFHYYDKDFNNEADTPDNFQSRRPNTSFCFLDIRSPGLGDTAMYLCATSRDRASYYGYTFGSGTRLTVV.